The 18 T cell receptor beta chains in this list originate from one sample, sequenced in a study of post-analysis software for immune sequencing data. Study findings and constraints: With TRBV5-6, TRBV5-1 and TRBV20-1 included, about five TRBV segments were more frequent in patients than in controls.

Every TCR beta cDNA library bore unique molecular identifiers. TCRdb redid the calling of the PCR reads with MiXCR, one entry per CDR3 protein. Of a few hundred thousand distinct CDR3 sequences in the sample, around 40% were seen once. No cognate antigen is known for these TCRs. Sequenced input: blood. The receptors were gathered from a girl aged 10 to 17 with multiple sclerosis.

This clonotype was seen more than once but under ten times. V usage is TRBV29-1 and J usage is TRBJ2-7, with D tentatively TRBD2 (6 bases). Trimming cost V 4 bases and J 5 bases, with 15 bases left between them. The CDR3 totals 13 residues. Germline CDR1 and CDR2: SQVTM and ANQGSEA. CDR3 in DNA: TGCAGCGTTGCACTAGCTTTGGTCCACGAGCAGTACTTC. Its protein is CSVALALVHEQYF.

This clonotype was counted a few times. CDR3 sequence: CASSVSGRTSGRSEQYF. In DNA, the CDR3 is TGTGCCAGCAGCGTTTCGGGTCGGACTAGCGGGAGGTCCGAGCAGTACTTC. V is TRBV9 and J is TRBJ2-4; 14 nucleotides line up with TRBD2. Near its end, the DNA agrees better with TRBJ2-7, so the J call may be wrong. Germline V gene data show CDR1 as SGDLS and CDR2 as YYNGEE. CDR3 length: 17 amino acids.

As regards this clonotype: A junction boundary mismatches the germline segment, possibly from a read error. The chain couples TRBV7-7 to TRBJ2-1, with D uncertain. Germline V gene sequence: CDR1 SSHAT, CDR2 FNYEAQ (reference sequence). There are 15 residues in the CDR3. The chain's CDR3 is CASSLGGDREEKQFF. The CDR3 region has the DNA TGTGCTAGCAGCTTGGGCGGAGATCGAGAGGAGAAGCAGTTCTTC.

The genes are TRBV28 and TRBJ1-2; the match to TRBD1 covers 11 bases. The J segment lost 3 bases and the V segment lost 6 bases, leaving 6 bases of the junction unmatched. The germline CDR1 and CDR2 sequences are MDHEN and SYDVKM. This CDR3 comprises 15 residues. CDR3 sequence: CASRPGQGAYYGYTF. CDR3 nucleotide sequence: TGTGCCAGCAGACCCGGACAGGGGGCATACTATGGCTACACCTTC.

The CDR3 protein is CASSPAQTRTEAFF. CDR3 bases: TGCGCCAGCAGCCCGGCCCAGACGAGGACTGAAGCTTTCTTT. The J gene is TRBJ1-1, the V gene TRBV4-1; D not certain. The CDR3 totals 14 residues. The germline V gene encodes CDR1 MGHRA and CDR2 YSYEKL. The ends were cut back, 4 bases at V and 5 bases at J, with 14 bases in the middle.

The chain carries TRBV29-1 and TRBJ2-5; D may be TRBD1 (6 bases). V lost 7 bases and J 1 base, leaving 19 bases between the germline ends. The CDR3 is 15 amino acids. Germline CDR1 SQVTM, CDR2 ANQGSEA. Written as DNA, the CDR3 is TGCAGCGCCTCGGACAGACCGGCGGGCCAAGAGACCCAGTACTTC. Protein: CSASDRPAGQETQYF.

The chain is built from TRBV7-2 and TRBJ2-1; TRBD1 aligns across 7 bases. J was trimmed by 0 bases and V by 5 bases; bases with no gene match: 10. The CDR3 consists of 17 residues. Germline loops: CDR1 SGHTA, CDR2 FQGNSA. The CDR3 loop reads CASSAPGQLSSYNEQFF. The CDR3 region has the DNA TGTGCCAGCAGCGCGCCGGGACAGCTGAGCTCCTACAATGAGCAGTTCTTC.

CDR3: CASSLVGGRDGYTF. For the CDR3, the DNA is TGTGCCAGCAGCTTAGTCGGGGGAAGAGATGGCTACACCTTC. The V and J genes are TRBV7-2 and TRBJ1-2; D possibly corresponds to TRBD1 (5 bases). The germline gives CDR1 SGHTA, CDR2 FQGNSA. V lost 1 base, J lost 6 bases, and 12 bases lay in between. The length of the CDR3 is 14 residues. The full variable domain, completed using reference TRBV7-2 and TRBJ1-2, is GAGVSQSPSNKVTEKGKDVELRCDPISGHTALYWYRQSLGQGLEFLIYFQGNSAPDKSGLPSDRFSAERTGGSVSTLTIQRTQQEDSAVYLCASSLVGGRDGYTFGSGTRLTVV.

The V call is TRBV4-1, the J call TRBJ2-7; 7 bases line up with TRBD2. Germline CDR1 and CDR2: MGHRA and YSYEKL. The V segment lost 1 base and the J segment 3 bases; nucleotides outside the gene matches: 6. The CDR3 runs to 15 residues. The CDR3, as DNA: TGCGCCAGCAGCCAAGTGACTAGCAGCGACTACGAGCAGTACTTC. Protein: CASSQVTSSDYEQYF.

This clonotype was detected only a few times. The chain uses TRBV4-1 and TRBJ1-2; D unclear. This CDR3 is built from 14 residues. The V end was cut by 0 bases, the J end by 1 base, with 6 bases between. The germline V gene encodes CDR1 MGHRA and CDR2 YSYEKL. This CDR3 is CASSQDSYNYGYTF. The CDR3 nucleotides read TGCGCCAGCAGCCAAGATTCCTATAACTATGGCTACACCTTC.

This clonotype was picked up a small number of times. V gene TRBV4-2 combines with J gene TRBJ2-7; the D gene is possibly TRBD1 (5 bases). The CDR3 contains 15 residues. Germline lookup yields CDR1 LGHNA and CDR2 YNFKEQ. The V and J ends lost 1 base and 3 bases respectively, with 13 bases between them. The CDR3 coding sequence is TGTGCCAGCAGCCAAGTTTGGCAGGGTGGCTACGAGCAGTACTTC. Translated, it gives CASSQVWQGGYEQYF.

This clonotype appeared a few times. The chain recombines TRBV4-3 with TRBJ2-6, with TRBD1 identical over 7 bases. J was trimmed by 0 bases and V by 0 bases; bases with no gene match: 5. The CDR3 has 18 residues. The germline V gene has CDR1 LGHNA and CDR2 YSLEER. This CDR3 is CASSQDPSGGSGANVLTF. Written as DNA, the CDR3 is TGCGCCAGCAGCCAAGATCCCTCAGGGGGCTCTGGGGCCAACGTCCTGACTTTC.

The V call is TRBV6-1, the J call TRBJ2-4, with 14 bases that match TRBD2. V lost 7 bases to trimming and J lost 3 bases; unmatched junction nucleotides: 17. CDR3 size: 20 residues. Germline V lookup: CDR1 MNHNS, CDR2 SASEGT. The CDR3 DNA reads TGTGCCAGCATCCCCCCGGGACTAGCGGGAGCTGGGGGCCTCAAAAACATTCAGTACTTC. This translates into CASIPPGLAGAGGLKNIQYF.

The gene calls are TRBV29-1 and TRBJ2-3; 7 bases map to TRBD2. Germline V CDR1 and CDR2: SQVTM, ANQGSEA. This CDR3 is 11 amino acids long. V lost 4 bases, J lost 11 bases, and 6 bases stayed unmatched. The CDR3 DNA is TGCAGCGTTGTGCAGCGGGATGGGCAGTATTTT. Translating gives CSVVQRDGQYF.

The CDR3 nucleotides read TGTGCCAGCAGCCAGAGACCCCCGGTCTACAATGAGCAGTTCTTC. Amino acids: CASSQRPPVYNEQFF. The chain recombines TRBV7-6 with TRBJ2-1; D remains ambiguous. Germline values: CDR1 SGHVS, CDR2 FNYEAQ. The CDR3 has 15 residues. V was clipped by 5 bases and J by 3 bases, with 14 bases between them.

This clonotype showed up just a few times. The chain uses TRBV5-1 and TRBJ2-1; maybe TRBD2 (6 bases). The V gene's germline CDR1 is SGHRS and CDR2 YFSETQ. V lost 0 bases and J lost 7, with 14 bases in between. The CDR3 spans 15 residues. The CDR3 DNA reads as TGCGCCAGCAGCTTGGTGAGCGGGCCGGGGAATGAGCAGTTCTTC. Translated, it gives CASSLVSGPGNEQFF.

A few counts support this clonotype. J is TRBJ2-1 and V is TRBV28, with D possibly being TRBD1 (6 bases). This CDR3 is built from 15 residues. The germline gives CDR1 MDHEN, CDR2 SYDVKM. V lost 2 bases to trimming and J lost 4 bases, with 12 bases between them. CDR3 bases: TGTGCCAGCAGTTTAAGGGACACACTATACAATGAGCAGTTCTTC. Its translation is CASSLRDTLYNEQFF.

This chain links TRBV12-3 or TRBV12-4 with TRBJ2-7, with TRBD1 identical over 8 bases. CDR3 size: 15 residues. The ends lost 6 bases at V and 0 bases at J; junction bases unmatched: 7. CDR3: CASSRTGLSSYEQYF. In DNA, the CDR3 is TGTGCCAGCAGCCGGACAGGGCTTAGCTCCTACGAGCAGTACTTC.